These 25 T cell receptor beta chains came from one sample sequenced in a study of technical replicates of blood from several donors. Produced via immunoSEQ multiplex PCR; TCRdb's table is partial and in-frame only. This sample has 11,000 to 15,000 clones, with 75% to 90% found just once. The sample was PBMCs. Receptor source: a human donor in good health.

The rearrangement joins TRBV6-1 to TRBJ2-7; D possibly corresponds to TRBD2 (6 bases). The CDR3 has 14 amino acids. V lost 4 bases and J 1 base, leaving 11 bases between the germline ends. Germline V lookup: CDR1 MNHNS, CDR2 SASEGT. The CDR3 loop reads CASSGVGRSYEQYF. Written as DNA, the CDR3 is TGTGCCAGCAGTGGGGTCGGGAGATCCTACGAGCAGTACTTC.

Only one count was recorded for this clone. V gene TRBV7-9 combines with J gene TRBJ2-5, with 9 bases aligning to TRBD2. Germline CDR1 is SEHNR and CDR2 is FQNEAQ (reference sequence). V was pared by 6 bases and J by 2 bases, with 7 bases of the junction left unmatched. The CDR3 extends over 15 amino acids. The CDR3 spells CASSFSGGGQETQYF. For the CDR3, the DNA is TGTGCCAGCAGTTTTAGCGGGGGCGGACAAGAGACCCAGTACTTC.

The chain employs TRBV28 and TRBJ1-1; weak D call: TRBD1 (5 bases). The CDR3 consists of 15 residues. Germline CDR1 reads MDHEN; CDR2 reads SYDVKM. V was shortened by 5 bases and J by 2 bases, with 15 bases between the two germline ends. The CDR3 nucleotides read TGTGCCAGCAGTACTCAGACAGTGGTTAACACTGAAGCTTTCTTT. Translating it yields CASSTQTVVNTEAFF.

V and J are TRBV6-1 and TRBJ2-7, with 16 bases fitting TRBD2. Germline assignment: CDR1 MNHNS and CDR2 SASEGT. The CDR3 extends over 16 amino acids. The ends lost 4 bases at V and 5 bases at J; junction bases unmatched: 5. The CDR3 nucleotides are TGTGCCAGCAGTGTTACCGGGACTAGCGGGAGGGACGAGCAGTACTTC. Translation: CASSVTGTSGRDEQYF.

This clone was observed once. The chain recombines TRBV28 with TRBJ2-1; possibly TRBD2 for D (6 bases). The CDR3 has 12 amino acids. Trimming removed 6 bases at V and 10 bases at J, with 13 bases between. Germline CDR1 and CDR2: MDHEN and SYDVKM. CDR3 nucleotide sequence: TGTGCCAGCAGCCAACTGGCGGGGGAGCAGTTCTTC. Its translation: CASSQLAGEQFF.

This chain links TRBV7-6 with TRBJ2-7, with 14 bases fitting TRBD2. Germline CDR1 SGHVS, CDR2 FNYEAQ. The CDR3 loop spans 18 amino acids. V was clipped by 4 bases and J by 4 bases; unmatched bases: 12. The CDR3 nucleotides read TGTGCCAGCAGCTACCATCCCGGGACTAGCGGGAGTGGATACGAGCAGTACTTC. Translating gives CASSYHPGTSGSGYEQYF.

This chain links TRBV6-4 with TRBJ2-2, with D possibly being TRBD2 (5 bases). V was cut by 2 bases and J by 5 bases, with 6 bases left in between. This CDR3 has 13 residues. CDR1 MRHNA and CDR2 SNTAGT come from the germline V gene. CDR3 sequence (DNA): TGTGCCAGCAGTGACGGGGAGACCGGGGAGCTGTTTTTT. Its translation is CASSDGETGELFF.

This clone came up a few times. V gene TRBV27 combines with J gene TRBJ1-4; the match to TRBD1 covers 9 bases. With V trimmed by 3 bases and J by 6 bases, 5 bases remained unmatched. The CDR3 runs to 15 residues. CDR1 MNHEY and CDR2 SMNVEV come from the germline V gene (reference sequence). DNA of the CDR3: TGTGCCAGCAGTTTTAAGTGGACAGGGGATGAAAAACTGTTTTTT. Translated, it gives CASSFKWTGDEKLFF.

The chain joins TRBV2 to TRBJ1-5; a possible D gene is TRBD1 (5 bases). The CDR3 has 14 amino acids. Between the trimmed V and J ends, which lost 4 bases and 3 bases, there was a span of 10 bases. Per the germline V gene, CDR1 is SNHLY and CDR2 is FYNNEI. The CDR3 sequence: CASSGTDINQPQHF. Written as DNA, the CDR3 is TGTGCCAGCAGTGGGACGGACATCAATCAGCCCCAGCATTTT.

The J gene is TRBJ2-1, the V gene TRBV27; 11 bases fit TRBD2. The trim removed 1 base at V and 5 bases at J, leaving 7 bases unmatched. This CDR3 contains 17 residues. CDR1 is MNHEY, CDR2 SMNVEV, per germline (reference sequence). DNA for the CDR3: TGTGCCAGCAGTTTATGGGGGGGGACTAGCGGTAACAATGAGCAGTTCTTC. Translating it yields CASSLWGGTSGNNEQFF.

The rearrangement links TRBV9 to TRBJ2-2; the match to TRBD2 covers 10 bases. Germline CDR1 is SGDLS and CDR2 is YYNGEE. Trimming cost V 0 bases and J 5 bases; bases outside gene matches: 10. CDR3 length equals 18 residues. The CDR3: CASSVGGLAGVVTGELFF. The DNA for the CDR3 is TGTGCCAGCAGCGTAGGTGGGCTAGCGGGAGTCGTTACCGGGGAGCTGTTTTTT.

The CDR3 here is CASSIQGDGTEAFF. CDR3 nucleotide sequence: TGCGCCAGCAGCATACAGGGAGATGGCACTGAAGCTTTCTTT. The chain employs TRBV5-1 and TRBJ1-1; the D gene is possibly TRBD1 (6 bases). This CDR3 region has 14 residues. The V end was cut by 4 bases, the J end by 4 bases, with 14 bases between. Germline assignment: CDR1 SGHRS and CDR2 YFSETQ.

This clone has a handful of counts. V usage is TRBV4-2 and J usage is TRBJ1-1, with D possibly being TRBD1 (6 bases). Germline loops: CDR1 LGHNA, CDR2 YNFKEQ. This CDR3 region has 13 residues. The V end was cut by 4 bases, the J end by 7 bases, with 13 bases between. In nucleotides, the CDR3 is TGTGCCAGCAGCCTTACAGCAGGGGATGAAGCTTTCTTT. Translation: CASSLTAGDEAFF.

The rearrangement uses TRBV2 and TRBJ2-1; TRBD2 agrees at 10 bases. Looked up from germline, CDR1 is SNHLY and CDR2 is FYNNEI. The CDR3 runs to 17 residues. V shed 2 bases, J shed 8 bases, and the junction held 12 bases outside the gene matches. For the CDR3, the DNA is TGTGCCAGCAGTGAATGGGCTAGCGGGAGAGGCTGGGATGAGCAGTTCTTC. Protein product: CASSEWASGRGWDEQFF.

The V call is TRBV6-6, the J call TRBJ1-2; D unclear. CDR1 is MNHNY, CDR2 SVGAGI, per germline (reference sequence). This CDR3 is 13 amino acids long. V was pared by 6 bases and J by 7 bases, with 15 bases between. CDR3 bases: TGTGCCAGCAGCCCCAGTGGGGAGGGTGGCTACACCTTC. This encodes CASSPSGEGGYTF.

In this sample, this clone turned up once. The chain uses TRBV6-5 and TRBJ2-7; 7 nucleotides line up with TRBD1. Looked up from germline, CDR1 is MNHEY and CDR2 is SVGAGI. This CDR3 region has 15 residues. Trimming removed 6 bases from V and 1 base from J; junction bases left unmatched: 9. CDR3 protein: CASRTGQERSYEQYF. For the CDR3, the DNA is TGTGCCAGCAGAACTGGACAGGAGCGTTCCTACGAGCAGTACTTC.

This clone was found a few times. The chain joins TRBV13 to TRBJ2-3, with D perhaps matching TRBD2 (6 bases). This CDR3 region has 16 residues. Germline lookup yields CDR1 PRHDT and CDR2 FYEKMQ (reference sequence). Trimming took off 5 bases at V and 0 bases at J, with 15 bases between the two ends. Here the CDR3 reads CASSPRGLASTDTQYF. The CDR3 DNA follows: TGTGCCAGCAGCCCGAGGGGACTGGCCAGCACAGATACGCAGTATTTT. The whole variable domain, remainder taken from reference TRBV13 and TRBJ2-3, is AAGVIQSPRHLIKEKRETATLKCYPIPRHDTVYWYQQGPGQDPQFLISFYEKMQSDKGSIPDRFSAQQFSDYHSELNMSSLELGDSALYFCASSPRGLASTDTQYFGPGTRLTVL.

This clone was seen once. The chain uses TRBV6-6 and TRBJ1-1; D may be TRBD1 (6 bases). From germline, CDR1 is MNHNY and CDR2 SVGAGI (reference sequence). The length of the CDR3 is 12 residues. V was trimmed by 7 bases and J by 3 bases, leaving 9 bases between them. The CDR3 region has the DNA TGTGCCAGCAACAGGGTGGACACTGAAGCTTTCTTT. Protein sequence: CASNRVDTEAFF.

V usage is TRBV5-1 and J usage is TRBJ2-1; 13 nucleotides line up with TRBD2. J was trimmed by 10 bases and V by 4 bases; bases with no gene match: 5. This CDR3 is 14 amino acids long. Germline values: CDR1 SGHRS, CDR2 YFSETQ. The CDR3 here is CASSTGTSGMEQFF. CDR3 nucleotide sequence: TGCGCCAGCAGCACCGGGACTAGCGGGATGGAGCAGTTCTTC.

J is TRBJ2-1 and V is TRBV5-1; 10 bases map to TRBD2. This CDR3 region has 17 residues. The J segment lost 7 bases and the V segment lost 4 bases, leaving 14 bases of the junction unmatched. Per germline, CDR1 SGHRS and CDR2 YFSETQ. CDR3 amino acids: CASSLAPSGRGGNEQFF. For the CDR3, the DNA is TGCGCCAGCAGCCTCGCACCTAGCGGGAGAGGTGGAAATGAGCAGTTCTTC.

The V call is TRBV18, the J call TRBJ1-3; 8 bases align to TRBD1. CDR3 length equals 16 residues. Trimming took 5 bases from V and 0 from J; bases not matched to a gene: 6. Germline assignment: CDR1 KGHSH and CDR2 LQKENI. This chain's CDR3 is CASSESGTGSGNTIYF. The CDR3 bases are TGTGCCAGCTCAGAGTCCGGGACAGGCTCTGGAAACACCATATATTTT. The whole variable domain, filled in from reference TRBV18 and TRBJ1-3, reads NAGVMQNPRHLVRRRGQEARLRCSPMKGHSHVYWYRQLPEEGLKFMVYLQKENIIDESGMPKERFSAEFPKEGPSILRIQQVVRGDSAAYFCASSESGTGSGNTIYFGEGSWLTVV.

The genes are TRBV9 and TRBJ2-2, with a tentative D call TRBD1 (5 bases). The ends were cut back, 4 bases at V and 7 bases at J, with 14 bases in the middle. Germline CDR1 is SGDLS and CDR2 is YYNGEE. The CDR3 loop spans 14 amino acids. DNA of the CDR3: TGTGCCAGCAGCTTTCACCAGGGTAGCGGGGAGCTGTTTTTT. Its protein is CASSFHQGSGELFF.

This chain connects TRBV6-1 to TRBJ2-5, with 7 bases fitting TRBD1. Per germline, CDR1 MNHNS and CDR2 SASEGT. This CDR3 comprises 15 residues. The trim removed 4 bases at V and 1 base at J, leaving 6 bases unmatched. CDR3 nucleotides: TGTGCCAGCAGTGCCCTCGGACAGGTCCAAGAGACCCAGTACTTC. This codes for CASSALGQVQETQYF.

The chain carries TRBV5-4 and TRBJ1-1; 7 nucleotides agree with TRBD1. With V trimmed by 4 bases and J by 0 bases, 0 bases remained unmatched. Germline assignment: CDR1 SGHNT and CDR2 YYREEE (reference sequence). CDR3 length: 13 residues. The CDR3, as DNA: TGTGCCAGCAGCACAGGGGTGAACACTGAAGCTTTCTTT. This sequence encodes CASSTGVNTEAFF.

The chain links TRBV28 to TRBJ2-7; 10 nucleotides match TRBD2. V trimming: 5 bases; J trimming: 4 bases; junction bases outside the gene matches: 5. Per the germline V gene, CDR1 is MDHEN and CDR2 is SYDVKM. The CDR3 is 14 amino acids. The CDR3 sequence: CASSAGTSAYEQYF. CDR3 sequence (DNA): TGTGCCAGCAGTGCCGGGACTAGCGCTTACGAGCAGTACTTC. The whole variable domain, remainder taken from reference TRBV28 and TRBJ2-7, is DVKVTQSSRYLVKRTGEKVFLECVQDMDHENMFWYRQDPGLGLRLIYFSYDVKMKEKGDIPEGYSVSREKKERFSLILESASTNQTSMYLCASSAGTSAYEQYFGPGTRLTVT.